Below are 23 T cell receptor beta chains sequenced from a single sample in a study of blood T cell repertoires in COVID-19. Produced via immunoSEQ multiplex PCR; TCRdb's table is partial and in-frame only. The repertoire holds under 50,000 clones, with roughly 90% as singletons. Specimen: peripheral blood. Receptors were obtained from a man between 65 and 85 years old with active COVID-19.

The CDR3 coding sequence is TGCGCCAGCAGCTTGGGGCAGGGTGGTGAAAAACTGTTTTTT. This sequence encodes CASSLGQGGEKLFF. The chain carries TRBV5-1 and TRBJ1-4; a weak D match, TRBD1 (5 bases). Germline V gives CDR1 SGHRS, CDR2 YFSETQ. The CDR3 runs 14 residues. The germline V and J ends were trimmed by 0 bases and 7 bases, with 10 bases remaining between them.

V usage is TRBV11-2 and J usage is TRBJ1-2; tentatively, D is TRBD1 (6 bases). Germline assignment: CDR1 SGHAT and CDR2 FQNNGV. This CDR3 is 17 amino acids long. The ends were cut back, 0 bases at V and 1 base at J, with 15 bases in the middle. DNA of the CDR3: TGTGCCAGCAGCTTAGATACAGGGACACCGATTAACTATGGCTACACCTTC. It is translated as CASSLDTGTPINYGYTF.

This rearrangement joins TRBV29-1 to TRBJ1-1; D is perhaps TRBD1 (5 bases). The CDR3 is made up of 12 amino acids. Trimming stripped 4 bases from V and 1 base from J, with 7 bases between. Germline lookup yields CDR1 SQVTM and CDR2 ANQGSEA. In DNA, the CDR3 is TGCAGCGTTGTAAGGGGGAACACTGAAGCTTTCTTT. The encoded protein is CSVVRGNTEAFF.

The chain uses TRBV4-1 and TRBJ2-3; TRBD2 aligns across 7 bases. V was clipped by 4 bases and J by 2 bases; unmatched bases: 6. The CDR3 spans 15 residues. Germline V gives CDR1 MGHRA, CDR2 YSYEKL. The CDR3 loop reads CASSRSLALTDTQYF. CDR3 nucleotides: TGCGCCAGCAGCCGGTCACTAGCGCTCACAGATACGCAGTATTTT.

The chain recombines TRBV30 with TRBJ2-2; maybe TRBD1 (5 bases). CDR3 length: 16 residues. Trimming took 2 bases from V and 6 from J, leaving 19 bases between them. Germline values: CDR1 GTSNPN, CDR2 SVGIG (reference sequence). DNA of the CDR3: TGTGCCTGGAGTAGGGGCCGAGGAGTTTTAGCCGGGGAGCTGTTTTTT. Encoded protein: CAWSRGRGVLAGELFF.

CDR3: CASSLLPGTGGPLYEQYF. The CDR3 coding sequence is TGTGCCAGCAGTTTATTACCCGGGACAGGGGGCCCCCTTTACGAGCAGTACTTC. The chain employs TRBV28 and TRBJ2-7, with 12 bases that match TRBD1. CDR1 is MDHEN and CDR2 is SYDVKM in the germline V gene. This CDR3 has 18 residues. J lost 4 bases, V lost 1 base, and 11 bases had no gene match.

V and J are TRBV7-3 and TRBJ2-7; D not resolved. CDR1 is SGHTA and CDR2 is FQGTGA in the germline V gene. V was trimmed by 3 bases and J by 3 bases, leaving 15 bases between them. The CDR3 extends over 15 amino acids. The CDR3 protein is CASSLLPAAGYEQYF. The CDR3 nucleotides read TGTGCCAGCAGCTTGCTGCCCGCTGCCGGCTACGAGCAGTACTTC.

V usage is TRBV7-9 and J usage is TRBJ1-2, with 7 bases matching TRBD1. The ends lost 5 bases at V and 4 bases at J; junction bases unmatched: 7. The CDR3 is 14 amino acids. The V gene's germline CDR1 is SEHNR and CDR2 FQNEAQ (reference sequence). The CDR3 sequence is CASSDQQGLYGYTF. Written as DNA, the CDR3 is TGTGCCAGCAGCGACCAACAGGGGCTCTATGGCTACACCTTC.

The gene calls are TRBV19 and TRBJ1-1, with TRBD1 matching over 8 bases. Per germline, CDR1 LNHDA and CDR2 SQIVND (reference sequence). The V and J ends lost 8 bases and 5 bases, in that order; junction bases with no gene match: 7. The CDR3 covers 13 residues. CDR3 sequence reads: CASFRGRWTEAFF. CDR3 DNA: TGTGCCAGTTTCAGGGGGCGGTGGACTGAAGCTTTCTTT. The variable domain in full, completed from reference TRBV19 and TRBJ1-1, reads DGGITQSPKYLFRKEGQNVTLSCEQNLNHDAMYWYRQDPGQGLRLIYYSQIVNDFQKGDIAEGYSVSREKKESFPLTVTSAQKNPTAFYLCASFRGRWTEAFFGQGTRLTVV.

This sequence joins TRBV11-2 and TRBJ2-2; TRBD1 matches at 9 bases. The CDR3 runs 16 residues. Germline assignment: CDR1 SGHAT and CDR2 FQNNGV. With V trimmed by 5 bases and J by 0 bases, 4 bases remained unmatched. CDR3 residues: CASSGTGGANTGELFF. Written as DNA, the CDR3 is TGTGCCAGCAGCGGAACAGGGGGCGCGAACACCGGGGAGCTGTTTTTT.

This rearrangement joins TRBV6-1 to TRBJ2-3, with a weak D call TRBD1 (5 bases). Germline CDR1 is MNHNS and CDR2 is SASEGT. The CDR3 spans 15 residues. V was trimmed by 6 bases and J by 0 bases, leaving 13 bases between them. The CDR3 spells CASSLDRVSTDTQYF. CDR3 in DNA: TGTGCCAGCAGCCTAGACAGAGTTAGCACAGATACGCAGTATTTT.

This rearrangement joins TRBV7-9 to TRBJ1-4; D ambiguous. The length of the CDR3 is 14 residues. V was trimmed by 1 base and J by 5 bases, leaving 8 bases between them. Germline lookup yields CDR1 SEHNR and CDR2 FQNEAQ (reference sequence). The DNA of the CDR3 is TGTGCCAGCAGCTTAGAACAGACAAATGAAAAACTGTTTTTT. Translation gives CASSLEQTNEKLFF.

J is TRBJ2-1 and V is TRBV18; D call uncertain. CDR1 and CDR2 from the germline V gene are KGHSH and LQKENI. CDR3 length: 16 residues. Trimming took off 0 bases at V and 0 bases at J, with 9 bases between the two ends. The CDR3 is CASSPPLTRSYNEQFF. The CDR3 DNA reads as TGTGCCAGCTCACCACCTTTAACACGCTCCTACAATGAGCAGTTCTTC.

The rearrangement joins TRBV6-6 to TRBJ1-1; TRBD1 matches 7 bases. The CDR3 covers 14 residues. In germline, CDR1 is MNHNY, CDR2 SVGAGI (reference sequence). The V segment lost 2 bases and the J segment 2 bases; nucleotides outside the gene matches: 2. CDR3 region: CASSYGTANTEAFF. The CDR3 DNA sequence: TGTGCCAGCAGTTACGGGACAGCAAACACTGAAGCTTTCTTT.

The chain carries TRBV3-1 (or the pseudogene TRBV3-2) and TRBJ2-5; 8 positions match TRBD1. CDR3 length: 15 amino acids. Germline CDR1 and CDR2: LGHDT and YNNKEL (reference sequence). V gave up 7 bases and J gave up 2 bases; unmatched junction bases: 9. Here the CDR3 DNA reads TGTGCCAGCACTTACAGGGGGAGGTGGCAAGAGACCCAGTACTTC. Translation: CASTYRGRWQETQYF.

V is TRBV28 and J is TRBJ1-6, with D unclear. The CDR3 loop spans 13 amino acids. V was clipped by 6 bases and J by 5 bases, with 8 bases between them. The germline gives CDR1 MDHEN, CDR2 SYDVKM. The CDR3 spells CASRILDNSPLHF. The CDR3, as DNA: TGTGCCAGCAGGATTTTAGATAATTCACCCCTCCACTTT.

The chain employs TRBV7-8 and TRBJ2-2; 9 nucleotides line up with TRBD1. J lost 7 bases, V lost 4 bases, and 10 bases had no gene match. The CDR3 runs 16 residues. Germline V gene lookup returns CDR1 SGHVS and CDR2 FQNEAQ. CDR3 in DNA: TGTGCCAGCAGCTCATACAGGGGGCGGCTGGGCGGGGAGCTGTTTTTT. Translating gives CASSSYRGRLGGELFF.

The chain is built from TRBV19 and TRBJ2-6; 7 nucleotides agree with TRBD1. Germline V lookup: CDR1 LNHDA, CDR2 SQIVND (reference sequence). Trimming removed 1 base from V and 0 bases from J; junction bases left unmatched: 3. The CDR3 runs 17 residues. The CDR3 reads CASSIGQGRSGANVLTF. The CDR3 nucleotides read TGTGCCAGTAGTATAGGACAGGGACGCTCTGGGGCCAACGTCCTGACTTTC.

V is TRBV7-9 and J is TRBJ2-3, with 9 positions matching TRBD2. Per the germline V gene, CDR1 is SEHNR and CDR2 is FQNEAQ (reference sequence). V shed 5 bases and J 5 bases; nucleotides not matched to a gene: 17. The CDR3 length is 18 residues. The CDR3 coding sequence is TGTGCCAGCAGCAAAGCGGGCCGACTAGCGGACCCACGAGATACGCAGTATTTT. Translating gives CASSKAGRLADPRDTQYF. Full variable domain (remainder filled in from reference TRBV7-9 and TRBJ2-3): DTGVSQNPRHKITKRGQNVTFRCDPISEHNRLYWYRQTLGQGPEFLTYFQNEAQLEKSRLLSDRFSAERPKGSFSTLEIQRTEQGDSAMYLCASSKAGRLADPRDTQYFGPGTRLTVL.

The V gene is TRBV9, the J gene TRBJ2-5, with D possibly matching TRBD2 (5 bases). The CDR3 runs to 16 residues. CDR1 and CDR2 from the germline V gene are SGDLS and YYNGEE. The V end was cut by 0 bases, the J end by 2 bases, with 14 bases between. The CDR3 spells CASSVGSLAPQETQYF. As DNA, the CDR3 is TGTGCCAGCAGCGTAGGTAGTTTAGCGCCTCAAGAGACCCAGTACTTC.

CDR3: CASTRTAAGSGGPPGTDTQYF. CDR3 bases: TGCGCCAGCACCCGGACAGCAGCCGGTAGCGGGGGGCCCCCTGGAACAGATACGCAGTATTTT. The V call is TRBV5-1, the J call TRBJ2-3; 10 nucleotides align to TRBD2. Trimming at V came to 6 bases and at J to 3 bases, leaving 25 bases not matched to a gene. The CDR3 has 21 amino acids. Germline assignment: CDR1 SGHRS and CDR2 YFSETQ.

This chain connects TRBV4-3 to TRBJ2-1, with D possibly being TRBD2 (5 bases). Trimming shortened V by 3 bases and J by 0 bases, and 12 bases separated the two germline ends. CDR1 is LGHNA, CDR2 YSLEER, per germline. The CDR3 loop spans 16 amino acids. The CDR3 bases are TGCGCCAGCAGCCAGTTAGCGACGAGCTCCTACAATGAGCAGTTCTTC. It specifies CASSQLATSSYNEQFF.

The chain links TRBV18 to TRBJ2-7, with D maybe TRBD2 (6 bases). V lost 2 bases to trimming and J lost 5 bases, with 19 bases between them. The CDR3 spans 16 residues. Germline CDR1 is KGHSH and CDR2 is LQKENI. For the CDR3, the DNA is TGTGCCAGCTCACCATCCGCCTTTGGAGGGTTCCACGAGCAGTACTTC. As protein: CASSPSAFGGFHEQYF.